This T cell receptor beta chain was documented in a study of blood T cells in healthy people across ages. This CDR3 spans 14 amino acids. The V end was cut by 3 bases, the J end by 6 bases, with 9 bases between. Notes on the study in general: Across the age range, TCR beta diversity per million T cells fell in a roughly linear way.

As to this clonotype: Its antigen is unknown.

Then a second PCR, running roughly 7 to 11 cycles, was carried out with a sample-barcoded 5' primer and a J-beta primer mix. TCRdb processed the 5' RACE reads anew with MiXCR; each CDR3 protein has one entry. The sample has hundreds of thousands of distinct CDR3 sequences, about three fifths seen once. This chain uses TRBV12-3 or TRBV12-4 with TRBJ1-6; no firm D call. Sequenced: blood. This clonotype was sampled from a man aged 30 to 39 in good health. CDR3 DNA: TGTGCCAGCAGTTTCACGGAGTCTAATTCACCCCTCCACTTT. Amino acid sequence: CASSFTESNSPLHF.